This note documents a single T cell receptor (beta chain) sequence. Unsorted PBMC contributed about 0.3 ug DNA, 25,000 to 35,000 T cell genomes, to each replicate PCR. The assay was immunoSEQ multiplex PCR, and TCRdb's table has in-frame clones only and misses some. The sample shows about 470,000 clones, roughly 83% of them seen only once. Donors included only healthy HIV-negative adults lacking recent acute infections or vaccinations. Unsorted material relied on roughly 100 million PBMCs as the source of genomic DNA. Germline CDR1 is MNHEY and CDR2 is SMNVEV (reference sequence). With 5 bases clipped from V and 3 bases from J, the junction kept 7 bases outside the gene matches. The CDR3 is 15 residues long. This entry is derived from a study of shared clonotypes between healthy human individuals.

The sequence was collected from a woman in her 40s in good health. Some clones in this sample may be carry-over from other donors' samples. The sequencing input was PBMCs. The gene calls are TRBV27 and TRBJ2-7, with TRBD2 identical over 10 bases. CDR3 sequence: CASSPTGLADYEQYF. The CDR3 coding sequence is TGTGCCAGCAGTCCTACAGGACTAGCGGACTACGAGCAGTACTTC.